The following is a T cell receptor beta chain sequence with its context. The sample is drawn from a study of T cells in Graves' hyperthyroidism and ophthalmopathy. This sample holds PBMCs from about 9.3 ml fresh peripheral blood. Researchers took RNA transcripts and amplified the TCR beta CDR3 regions from them. The HTBI primer set served for first-round RT-PCR of the TCR CDR3. TCRdb called the multiplex PCR reads again in MiXCR, with one record for every CDR3 protein. The sample holds about 270,000 distinct CDR3 sequences, approximately 20% seen once. The sequenced sample consisted of blood. The origin of this receptor is a man in his thirties or forties with Graves' ophthalmopathy.

CDR3 sequence (DNA): TGTGCCAGCAGCTTAGGGAGTCTCGGGGAGCTGTTTTTT. Translation: CASSLGSLGELFF. This rearrangement joins TRBV13 to TRBJ2-2; D gene unclear. The germline gives CDR1 PRHDT, CDR2 FYEKMQ (reference sequence). V lost 0 bases to trimming and J lost 7 bases, with 6 bases between them. This CDR3 is built from 13 residues.